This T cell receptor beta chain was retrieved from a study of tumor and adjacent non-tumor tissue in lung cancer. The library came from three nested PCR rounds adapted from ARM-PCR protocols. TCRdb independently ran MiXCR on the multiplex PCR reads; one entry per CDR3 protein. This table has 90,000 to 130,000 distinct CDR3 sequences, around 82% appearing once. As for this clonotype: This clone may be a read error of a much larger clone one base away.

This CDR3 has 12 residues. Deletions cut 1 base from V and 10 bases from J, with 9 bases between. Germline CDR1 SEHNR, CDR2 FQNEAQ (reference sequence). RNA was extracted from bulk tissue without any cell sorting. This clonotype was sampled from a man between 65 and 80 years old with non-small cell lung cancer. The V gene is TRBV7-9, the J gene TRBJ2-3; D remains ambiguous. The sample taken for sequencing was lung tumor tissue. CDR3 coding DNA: TGTGCCAGCAGCTTAGAACTGAATGCGCAGTATTTT. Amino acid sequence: CASSLELNAQYF.